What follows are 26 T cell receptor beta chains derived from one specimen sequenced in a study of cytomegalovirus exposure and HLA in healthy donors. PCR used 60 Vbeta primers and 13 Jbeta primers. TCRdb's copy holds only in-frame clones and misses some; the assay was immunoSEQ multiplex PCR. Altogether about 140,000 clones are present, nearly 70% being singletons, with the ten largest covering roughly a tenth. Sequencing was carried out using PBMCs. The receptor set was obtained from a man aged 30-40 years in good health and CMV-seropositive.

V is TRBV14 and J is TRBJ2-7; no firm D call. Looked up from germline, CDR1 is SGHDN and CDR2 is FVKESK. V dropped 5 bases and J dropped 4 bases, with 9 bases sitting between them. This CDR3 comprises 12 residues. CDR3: CASSATEYEQYF. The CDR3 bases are TGTGCCAGCAGCGCAACAGAGTACGAGCAGTACTTC.

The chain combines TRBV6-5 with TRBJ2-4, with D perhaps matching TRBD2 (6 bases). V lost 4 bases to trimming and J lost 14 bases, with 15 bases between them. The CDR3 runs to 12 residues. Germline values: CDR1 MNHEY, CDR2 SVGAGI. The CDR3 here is CASSSGREREYF. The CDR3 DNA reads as TGTGCCAGCAGTTCTGGGAGAGAGCGGGAGTACTTC.

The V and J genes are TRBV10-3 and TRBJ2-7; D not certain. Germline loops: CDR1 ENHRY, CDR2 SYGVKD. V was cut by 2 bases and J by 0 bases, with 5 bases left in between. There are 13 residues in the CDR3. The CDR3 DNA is TGTGCCATCAGTGAGACAGCCTCCTACGAGCAGTACTTC. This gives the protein CAISETASYEQYF.

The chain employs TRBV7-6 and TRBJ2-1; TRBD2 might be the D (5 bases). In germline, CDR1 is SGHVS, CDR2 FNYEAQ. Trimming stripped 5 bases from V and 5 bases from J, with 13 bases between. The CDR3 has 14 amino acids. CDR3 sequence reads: CASSDNDYDNEQFF. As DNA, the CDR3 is TGTGCCAGCAGCGATAATGACTACGACAATGAGCAGTTCTTC.

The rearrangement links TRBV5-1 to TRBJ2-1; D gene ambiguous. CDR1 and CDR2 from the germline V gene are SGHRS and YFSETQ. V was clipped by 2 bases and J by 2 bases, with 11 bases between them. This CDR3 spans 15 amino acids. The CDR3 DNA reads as TGCGCCAGCAGCTTTCAAGCGTCAACCTACAATGAGCAGTTCTTC. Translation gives CASSFQASTYNEQFF.

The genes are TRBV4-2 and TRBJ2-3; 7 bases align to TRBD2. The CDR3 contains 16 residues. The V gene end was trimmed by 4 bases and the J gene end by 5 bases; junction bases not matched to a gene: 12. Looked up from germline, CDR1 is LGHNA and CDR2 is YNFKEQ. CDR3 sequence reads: CASSPGLDFIGDTQYF. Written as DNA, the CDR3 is TGTGCCAGCAGCCCCGGACTAGATTTCATTGGAGATACGCAGTATTTT.

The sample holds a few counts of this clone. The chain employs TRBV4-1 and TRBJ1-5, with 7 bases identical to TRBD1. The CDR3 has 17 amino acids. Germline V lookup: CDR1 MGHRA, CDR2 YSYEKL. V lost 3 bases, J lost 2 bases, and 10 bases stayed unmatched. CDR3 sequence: CASSHPTGTRGNQPQHF. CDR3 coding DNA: TGCGCCAGCAGCCATCCGACAGGGACAAGGGGCAATCAGCCCCAGCATTTT.

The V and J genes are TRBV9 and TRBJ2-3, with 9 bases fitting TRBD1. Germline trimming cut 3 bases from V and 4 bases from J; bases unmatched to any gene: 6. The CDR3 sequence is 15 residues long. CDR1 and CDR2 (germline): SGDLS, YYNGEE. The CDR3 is CASSDRDRVADTQYF. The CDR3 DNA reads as TGTGCCAGCAGCGACCGGGACAGGGTGGCAGATACGCAGTATTTT.

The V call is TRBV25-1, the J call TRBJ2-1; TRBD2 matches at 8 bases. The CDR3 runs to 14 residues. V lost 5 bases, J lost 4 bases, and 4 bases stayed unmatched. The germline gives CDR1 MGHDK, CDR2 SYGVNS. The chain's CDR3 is CASSKSGSYNEQFF. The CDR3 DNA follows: TGTGCCAGCAGTAAAAGCGGGAGTTACAATGAGCAGTTCTTC.

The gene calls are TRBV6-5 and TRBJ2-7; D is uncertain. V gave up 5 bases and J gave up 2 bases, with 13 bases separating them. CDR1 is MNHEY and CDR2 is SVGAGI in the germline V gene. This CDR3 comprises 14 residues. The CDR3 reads CASSQSSLTYEQYF. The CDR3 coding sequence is TGTGCCAGCAGTCAATCGTCCCTAACCTACGAGCAGTACTTC.

Here the CDR3 reads CASSNSNQPQHF. The CDR3, as DNA: TGTGCCAGCAGTAATAGCAATCAGCCCCAGCATTTT. The rearrangement uses TRBV7-9 and TRBJ1-5; D gene unclear. The CDR3 has 12 residues. The germline CDR1 and CDR2 sequences are SEHNR and FQNEAQ (reference sequence). Trimming removed 6 bases from V and 0 bases from J, with 3 bases in between. Looking up the rest from reference TRBV7-9 and TRBJ1-5 gives the full variable domain: DTGVSQNPRHKITKRGQNVTFRCDPISEHNRLYWYRQTLGQGPEFLTYFQNEAQLEKSRLLSDRFSAERPKGSFSTLEIQRTEQGDSAMYLCASSNSNQPQHFGDGTRLSIL.

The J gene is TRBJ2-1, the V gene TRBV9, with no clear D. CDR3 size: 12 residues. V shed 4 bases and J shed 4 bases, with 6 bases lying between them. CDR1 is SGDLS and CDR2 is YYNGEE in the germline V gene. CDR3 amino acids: CASSTSYNEQFF. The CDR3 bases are TGTGCCAGCAGCACAAGTTACAATGAGCAGTTCTTC.

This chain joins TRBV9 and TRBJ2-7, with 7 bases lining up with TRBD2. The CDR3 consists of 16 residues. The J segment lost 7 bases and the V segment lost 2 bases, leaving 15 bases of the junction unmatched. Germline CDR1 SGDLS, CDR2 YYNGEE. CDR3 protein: CASSVQRDPMTSEQYF. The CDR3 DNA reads TGTGCCAGCAGCGTGCAGCGGGACCCAATGACGTCGGAGCAGTACTTC.

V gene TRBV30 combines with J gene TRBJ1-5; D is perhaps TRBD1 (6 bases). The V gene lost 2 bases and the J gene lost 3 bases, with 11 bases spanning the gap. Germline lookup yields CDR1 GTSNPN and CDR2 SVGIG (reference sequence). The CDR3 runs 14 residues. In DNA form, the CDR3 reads TGTGCCTGGAGTAGGGGGACATTCAATCAGCCCCAGCATTTT. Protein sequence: CAWSRGTFNQPQHF.

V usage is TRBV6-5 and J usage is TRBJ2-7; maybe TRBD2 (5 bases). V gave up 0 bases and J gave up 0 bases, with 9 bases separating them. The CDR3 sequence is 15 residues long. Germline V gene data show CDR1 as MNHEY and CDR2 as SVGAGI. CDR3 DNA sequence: TGTGCCAGCAGTTACTCAGCGGTGAGCTCCTACGAGCAGTACTTC. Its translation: CASSYSAVSSYEQYF.

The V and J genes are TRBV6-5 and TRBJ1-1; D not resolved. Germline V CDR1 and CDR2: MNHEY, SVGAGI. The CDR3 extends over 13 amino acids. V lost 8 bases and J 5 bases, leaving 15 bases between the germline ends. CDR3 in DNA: TGTGCCAGCTCCCGTCAACTAGGAACTGAAGCTTTCTTT. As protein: CASSRQLGTEAFF.

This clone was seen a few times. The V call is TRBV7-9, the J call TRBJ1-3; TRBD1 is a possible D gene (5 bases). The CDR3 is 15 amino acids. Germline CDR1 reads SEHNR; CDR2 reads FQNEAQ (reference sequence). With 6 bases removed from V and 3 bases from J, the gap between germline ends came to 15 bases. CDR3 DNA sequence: TGTGCCAGCAGTAGGGCGGGGGAGCGTGGAAACACCATATATTTT. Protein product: CASSRAGERGNTIYF. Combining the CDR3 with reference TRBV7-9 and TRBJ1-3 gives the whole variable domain DTGVSQNPRHKITKRGQNVTFRCDPISEHNRLYWYRQTLGQGPEFLTYFQNEAQLEKSRLLSDRFSAERPKGSFSTLEIQRTEQGDSAMYLCASSRAGERGNTIYFGEGSWLTVV.

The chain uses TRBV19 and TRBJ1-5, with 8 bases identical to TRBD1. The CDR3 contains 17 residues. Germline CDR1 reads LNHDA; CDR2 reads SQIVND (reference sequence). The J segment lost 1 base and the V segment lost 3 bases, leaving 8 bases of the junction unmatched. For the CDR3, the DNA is TGTGCCAGTAGTATGCCTCAGGGGGCGGCGAGCAATCAGCCCCAGCATTTT. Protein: CASSMPQGAASNQPQHF. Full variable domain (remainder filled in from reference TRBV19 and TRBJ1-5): DGGITQSPKYLFRKEGQNVTLSCEQNLNHDAMYWYRQDPGQGLRLIYYSQIVNDFQKGDIAEGYSVSREKKESFPLTVTSAQKNPTAFYLCASSMPQGAASNQPQHFGDGTRLSIL.

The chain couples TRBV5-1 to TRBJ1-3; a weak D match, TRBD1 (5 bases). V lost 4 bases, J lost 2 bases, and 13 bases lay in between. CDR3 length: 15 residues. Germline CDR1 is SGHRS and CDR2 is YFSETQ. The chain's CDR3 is CASSPQVGAGNTIYF. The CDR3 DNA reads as TGCGCCAGCAGCCCCCAGGTAGGGGCTGGAAACACCATATATTTT.

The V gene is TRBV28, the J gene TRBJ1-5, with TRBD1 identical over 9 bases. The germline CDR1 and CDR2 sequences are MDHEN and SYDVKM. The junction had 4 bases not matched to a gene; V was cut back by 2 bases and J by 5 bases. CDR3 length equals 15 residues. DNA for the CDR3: TGTGCCAGCAGTTTAAGGGACAGGGATCATCAGCCCCAGCATTTT. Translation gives CASSLRDRDHQPQHF.

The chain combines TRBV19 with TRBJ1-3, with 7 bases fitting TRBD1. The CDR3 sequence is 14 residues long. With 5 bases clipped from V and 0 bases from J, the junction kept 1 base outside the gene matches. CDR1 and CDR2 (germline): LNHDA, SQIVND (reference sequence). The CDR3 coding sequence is TGTGCCAGTAGTTGGACAGGCTCTGGAAACACCATATATTTT. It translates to CASSWTGSGNTIYF.

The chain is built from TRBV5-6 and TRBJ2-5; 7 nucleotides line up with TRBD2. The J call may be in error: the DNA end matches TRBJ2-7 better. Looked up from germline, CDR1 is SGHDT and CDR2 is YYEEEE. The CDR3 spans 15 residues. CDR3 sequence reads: CASSGLAANSYEQYF. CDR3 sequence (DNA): TGTGCCAGCAGCGGTCTAGCGGCAAACTCCTACGAGCAGTACTTC.

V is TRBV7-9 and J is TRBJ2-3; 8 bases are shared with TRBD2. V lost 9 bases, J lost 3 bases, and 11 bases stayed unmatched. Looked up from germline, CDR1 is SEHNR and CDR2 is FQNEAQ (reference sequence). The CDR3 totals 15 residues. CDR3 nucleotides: TGTGCCAGTCCTCGACTAGCGCATGGGACAGATACGCAGTATTTT. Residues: CASPRLAHGTDTQYF.

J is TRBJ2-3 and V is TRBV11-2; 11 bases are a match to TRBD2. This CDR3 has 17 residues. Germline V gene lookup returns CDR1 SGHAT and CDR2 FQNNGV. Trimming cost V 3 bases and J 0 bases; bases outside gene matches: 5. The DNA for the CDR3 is TGTGCCAGCAGCTTGGGGACTAGCGGAACTAGCACAGATACGCAGTATTTT. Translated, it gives CASSLGTSGTSTDTQYF.

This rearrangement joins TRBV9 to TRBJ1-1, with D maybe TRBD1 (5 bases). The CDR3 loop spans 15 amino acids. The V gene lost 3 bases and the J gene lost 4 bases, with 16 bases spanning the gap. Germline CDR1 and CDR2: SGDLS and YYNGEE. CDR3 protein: CASSAVVGGGTEAFF. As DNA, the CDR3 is TGTGCCAGCAGCGCTGTCGTCGGGGGAGGCACTGAAGCTTTCTTT.

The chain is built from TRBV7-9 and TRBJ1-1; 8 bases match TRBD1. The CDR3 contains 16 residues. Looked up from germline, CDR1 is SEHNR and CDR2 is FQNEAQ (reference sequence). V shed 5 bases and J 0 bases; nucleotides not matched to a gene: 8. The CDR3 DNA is TGTGCCAGCAGCCCGACCAGACAGGGGATGAACACTGAAGCTTTCTTT. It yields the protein CASSPTRQGMNTEAFF.